This T cell receptor (beta chain) was documented in a study of CXCR3-negative and CXCR3-positive naive CD8 T cells. Looked up from germline, CDR1 is MDHEN and CDR2 is SYDVKM. CDR3 length equals 15 residues. Its frequency marks this clonotype as medium-sized. What it binds is unknown. Study-level findings and limits: Sequencing showed both naive subsets with comparably high diversity, and memory CD8+ cells much lower. More hydrophobic TRB CDR3s occurred in CXCR3-positive than in CXCR3-negative naive cells.

Through 5' RACE with UMI labels, the TRB cDNA libraries were prepared. TCRdb reprocessed the 5' RACE reads; each CDR3 protein has one entry and no DNA is given. This sample's table reports 3,600 or so distinct CDR3 sequences. This TCR came from a human donor in good health. Some clones in this sample may be carry-over from other donors' samples. The chain has TRBV28 and TRBJ2-5; TCRdb's assignment of TRBD1 cannot be checked, as there is no DNA. The sequenced sample consisted of naive CXCR3- CD8+ T cells from blood. The subset: CD45RO-CCR7+CD27+CD95- naive CD8+ T cells lacking CXCR3 (TNR3-). This CDR3 reads CASNLGGYPQETQYF.